This T cell receptor beta chain was sequenced in a study of shared clonotypes between healthy human individuals (dated by TCRdb to 2020 to 2022). Some background on the complete study: A few men and a couple of women, aged 18 to 49 years, made up the cohort. Per donor, three plates each were used for CD4 naive and CD4 memory, two for CD8 naive, and one for CD8 memory. To estimate repertoire size and how much clonotypes are shared between individuals, the study performed deep sequencing of blood TCR repertoires from five healthy adults. Libraries were prepared and TCR repertoires were sequenced by different laboratories using diverse techniques, in order to increase sequencing depth and limit assay-specific biases. Per donor, leukapheresis produced somewhere between about 0.85 and 9.5 billion PBMCs. The paper as a whole reports these results and caveats: Rarefaction of sorted-subset datasets indicated incomplete sequencing despite the large sequencing depth. Naive subsets generally had larger estimated clonotype richness than memory subsets did. Higher generation probabilities were observed for clonotypes shared by all four sorted-subset donors than for non-shared clonotypes. Sampling was restricted to blood, and TCR repertoires in tissues likely differ from the TCR repertoires found in blood. About 4.5% of naive CD4, 3.5% of naive CD8, around 2.3% of memory CD4, and around 0.42% of memory CD8 clonotypes were shared across several donors. Pairwise subsampling indicated that sequencing depth was expected to affect the degree of clonotype sharing among donors. The small number of donors limited the genetic and exposure-history diversity represented.

CD8 naive samples were CD45RO-negative cells positively selected for CCR7, giving a CD45RA+CCR7+ population that excluded TemRA cells. Healthy HIV-negative adults with no recently reported acute infections or vaccinations were included as donors. All donors were Caucasian adults living in Nashville, Tennessee, USA. Blood was collected by leukapheresis, and PBMCs were isolated by Ficoll-Histopaque density gradient centrifugation and then cryopreserved in liquid nitrogen vapor phase. Analytical flow cytometry was used to check the purity and quantity of every magnetically sorted T cell population. Genomic DNA was isolated from every sorted fraction and measured by UV absorbance on a Nanodrop 2000c. Regarding this clone: There is no known antigen for this receptor. No per-base quality is available; no much larger clone lies one base away.

Using the deep immunoSEQ assay, multiplex PCR amplified TCR CDR3 regions from genomic DNA. For each cell subset, the extracted genomic DNA was distributed evenly across all wells of several immunoSEQ 96-well plates, and each plate served as one replicate. Each replicate PCR for sorted subsets received approximately 220 ng genomic DNA, equal to about 30,000 T cell genomes. Purified libraries were measured with a Qubit 3.0 fluorometer, size-checked on a Bioanalyzer 2100, and measured again with the KAPA Library Quantification kit. Every immunoSEQ 96-well plate was sequenced on a separate single-read 150-cycle Illumina NextSeq 550 flow cell. The authors processed their data as follows. Because the immunoSEQ output held only junctional sequences and lacked quality scores, the filtering could not match the filtering applied to full-length reads. To assign V/J genes and CDR3, sequences were annotated using PyIR, a Python wrapper for IgBLAST v1.9, with IMGT germline references. Any read was removed if the V/J assignment was weak (E-value above 1e-6), the CDR3 was missing, or the read contained stop codons, out-of-frame junctions, or ambiguous translated residues. A V3J clonotype was defined by an identical inferred V gene, J gene, and CDR3 amino acid sequence. The percentage overlap between two repertoires was calculated by dividing the number of shared unique clonotypes by the size of the smaller repertoire. RTK rarefaction, the Chao1 estimator, and Recon v2.1 estimates of unobserved clonotypes were used to assess repertoire richness. Generation probabilities were computed with OLGA for all TCRbeta clonotypes obtained by the gDNA method from a few donors. TCRdb took over this immuneACCESS table, retaining in-frame rearrangements with V and J assigned. Such tables are incomplete; in checked studies, under half of the missing clones stem from an unresolved V gene, and the remainder is unexplained. That table gives V, J and clone size, and the DNA gave D and trimming. The sample table contains roughly 810,000 clones; only one count was recorded for about 96% of them. Of the sample, less than 0.25% is held by the ten largest clones.

This TCR was sampled from a man between 25 and 39 years old in good health. The sequenced material came from naive CD8+ T cells sorted from blood. This specimen's cell subset or site label, interpreted: CD45RA+CCR7+.

The CDR3 protein is CASSLYRGTTDTQYF. The DNA sequence is TGTGCCAGTAGTCTATACAGGGGGACCACAGATACGCAGTATTTT. The chain uses TRBV19 and TRBJ2-3; TRBD1 matches 8 bases in the middle. Taken from cysteine to phenylalanine, the CDR3 has 15 residues. The CDR3 DNA has 45 bases and is translated from base 1. Trimming takes 5 bases off V and 2 bases off J; junction bases not matched to a gene: 6. The CDR1 and CDR2 encoded by the germline V gene (reference sequence) are LNHDA and SQIVND. The CDR3 plus the reference TRBV19 and TRBJ2-3 genes for the other parts give the full variable domain: DGGITQSPKYLFRKEGQNVTLSCEQNLNHDAMYWYRQDPGQGLRLIYYSQIVNDFQKGDIAEGYSVSREKKESFPLTVTSAQKNPTAFYLCASSLYRGTTDTQYFGPGTRLTVL.